This T cell receptor (beta chain) was captured by sequencing in a study of low-dose radiotherapy and immunotherapy resistance in tumors. About the study: A total of 13 Gy over 26 weeks was given to Cohort 2 as 1 Gy per fraction every two weeks.

Covering alpha and beta chains, TRAV- and TRBV-specific primers were used for the first-strand cDNA. The authors ran roughly 20 PCR cycles to amplify TCRs with a constant-region primer and V-primer adapter. Using its own MiXCR run on the reads, TCRdb lists one record per CDR3 protein. The sample shows about 9,600 distinct CDR3 sequences, around 72% of them seen only once. Germline CDR1 reads SQVTM; CDR2 reads ANQGSEA. The CDR3 totals 15 residues. V was clipped by 7 bases and J by 2 bases; unmatched bases: 12. This sequence originates from a human donor with advanced metastatic prostate, ovarian, gallbladder or colorectal cancer (not recorded which). This table probably holds off-target reads from a library built for another chain. The V gene is TRBV29-1, the J gene TRBJ1-2, with 8 bases lining up with TRBD1. DNA of the CDR3: TGCAGCGGGGGGACAGGTCTTAAAGAGAACTATGGCTACACCTTC. Translation gives CSGGTGLKENYGYTF.